This entry lists 26 T cell receptor beta chains sequenced from one sample in a study of T cells in localized non-small cell lung cancer (dated by TCRdb to about 2020). To prepare the library, the immunoSEQ multiplex PCR assay was applied. TCRdb holds this immuneACCESS table with in-frame rearrangements only. Some clones are missing; in checked studies, unresolved V genes explain under half, and the rest has no known cause. Across this sample there are around 45,000 clones, with 86% seen only once. The ten largest make up 2.5% of the sample. Specimen: PBMCs, collected before any cancer treatment. The receptor set was obtained from a man between 40 and 70 years old with stage II lung adenocarcinoma.

The chain uses TRBV19 and TRBJ2-7, with TRBD2 as a possible D gene (5 bases). CDR3 length: 13 residues. The V and J ends lost 7 bases and 0 bases respectively, with 10 bases between them. The germline CDR1 and CDR2 sequences are LNHDA and SQIVND (reference sequence). CDR3 nucleotide sequence: TGTGCCAGTAAGCCGGGAAACTCCTACGAGCAGTACTTC. This sequence encodes CASKPGNSYEQYF.

The chain uses TRBV6-1 and TRBJ1-5, with D hard to call. Trimming shortened V by 3 bases and J by 4 bases, and 19 bases separated the two germline ends. The germline V gene encodes CDR1 MNHNS and CDR2 SASEGT. The CDR3 is 17 residues long. The CDR3, as DNA: TGTGCCAGCAGTGAGGGGTGGGTAAGGGTTTTTAATCAGCCCCAGCATTTT. Translation: CASSEGWVRVFNQPQHF.

This clone has only one observation. CDR3 amino acids: CASSSGPTDTQYF. In DNA form, the CDR3 reads TGTGCCAGCAGCTCGGGACCCACAGATACGCAGTATTTT. V and J are TRBV7-3 and TRBJ2-3; D tentatively fits TRBD1 or TRBD2 (5 bases each). Germline CDR1 and CDR2: SGHTA and FQGTGA. Trimming shortened V by 4 bases and J by 2 bases, and 7 bases separated the two germline ends. The CDR3 extends over 13 amino acids.

The chain carries TRBV2 and TRBJ1-2; D unresolved. CDR1 and CDR2 from the germline V gene are SNHLY and FYNNEI. The CDR3 contains 15 residues. V lost 7 bases and J 7 bases, leaving 22 bases between the germline ends. CDR3 sequence: CASTPTIQTYGGYTF. For the CDR3, the DNA is TGTGCCAGCACCCCAACGATACAAACGTACGGTGGCTACACCTTC.

The rearrangement joins TRBV6-1 to TRBJ1-1; 9 bases agree with TRBD1. The CDR3 has 15 amino acids. V trimming: 0 bases; J trimming: 9 bases; junction bases outside the gene matches: 8. Germline V gene data show CDR1 as MNHNS and CDR2 as SASEGT. As DNA, the CDR3 is TGTGCCAGCAGTGAAGCGGGGGGCAACAGGGGGCAAGCTTTCTTT. It translates to CASSEAGGNRGQAFF.

The chain uses TRBV6-4 and TRBJ1-2, with D possibly being TRBD1 (5 bases). V lost 5 bases and J 8 bases, leaving 15 bases between the germline ends. Looked up from germline, CDR1 is MRHNA and CDR2 is SNTAGT. CDR3 length equals 13 residues. CDR3 bases: TGTGCCAGCAGTCCCGGGACCGAGGGGGGCTACACCTTC. The encoded protein is CASSPGTEGGYTF.

The chain is built from TRBV6-1 and TRBJ2-7, with D perhaps matching TRBD1 (5 bases). The germline V gene encodes CDR1 MNHNS and CDR2 SASEGT. The length of the CDR3 is 13 residues. Trimming took off 3 bases at V and 5 bases at J, with 11 bases between the two ends. The CDR3 DNA reads as TGTGCCAGCAGTGAGATAAGGGGTAACGAGCAGTACGTC. Protein: CASSEIRGNEQYV.

J is TRBJ1-1 and V is TRBV28; D might be TRBD1 (6 bases). Germline V gene sequence: CDR1 MDHEN, CDR2 SYDVKM. The CDR3 is 16 residues long. Trimming cost V 5 bases and J 1 base, with 17 bases left between them. The CDR3 loop is CASSEFRDTKNTEAFF. Here the CDR3 DNA reads TGTGCCAGCAGTGAATTCCGGGACACAAAGAACACTGAAGCTTTCTTT.

The chain recombines TRBV5-6 with TRBJ1-6; D is unclear. Germline CDR1 SGHDT, CDR2 YYEEEE. The CDR3 loop spans 12 amino acids. Trimming left V 4 bases short and J 7 bases short, with 6 bases between. Here the CDR3 reads CASSRPNSPLHF. Here the CDR3 DNA reads TGTGCCAGCAGCCGACCGAATTCACCCCTCCACTTT. Using reference TRBV5-6 and TRBJ1-6 for the parts outside the CDR3, the full variable domain is DAGVTQSPTHLIKTRGQQVTLRCSPKSGHDTVSWYQQALGQGPQFIFQYYEEEERQRGNFPDRFSGHQFPNYSSELNVNALLLGDSALYLCASSRPNSPLHFGNGTRLTVT.

The chain combines TRBV19 with TRBJ1-1, with D hard to call. This CDR3 is 13 amino acids long. V was pared by 10 bases and J by 0 bases, with 12 bases between. The germline V gene encodes CDR1 LNHDA and CDR2 SQIVND (reference sequence). This CDR3 is CATRAPMNTEAFF. The CDR3 nucleotides are TGTGCCACCCGGGCTCCGATGAACACTGAAGCTTTCTTT.

The genes are TRBV11-1 and TRBJ2-2, with D tentatively TRBD1 (6 bases). Germline-derived CDR1 and CDR2 are SGHAT and FQDESV (reference sequence). Between the trimmed V and J ends, which lost 6 bases and 4 bases, there was a span of 12 bases. The CDR3 is made up of 14 amino acids. For the CDR3, the DNA is TGTGCCAGCAGTTCTAACAGGGTCACCGGGGAGCTGTTTTTT. Translated, it gives CASSSNRVTGELFF.

The chain is built from TRBV5-1 and TRBJ2-3; D remains unclear. This CDR3 has 12 residues. The V and J ends lost 0 bases and 5 bases respectively, with 4 bases between them. In germline, CDR1 is SGHRS, CDR2 YFSETQ. The CDR3, as DNA: TGCGCCAGCAGCTTGGTGGGAGATACGCAGTATTTT. Encoded protein: CASSLVGDTQYF.

J is TRBJ2-7 and V is TRBV6-1; TRBD2 matches at 7 bases. In germline, CDR1 is MNHNS, CDR2 SASEGT. V gave up 0 bases and J gave up 4 bases; unmatched junction bases: 6. CDR3 length: 15 residues. CDR3 DNA: TGTGCCAGCAGTGAAGCGCTCGGCGGGGGATACGAGCAGTACGTC. This encodes CASSEALGGGYEQYV.

The V and J genes are TRBV2 and TRBJ1-2; D remains unclear. From germline, CDR1 is SNHLY and CDR2 FYNNEI. CDR3 length equals 13 residues. The germline V and J ends were trimmed by 6 bases and 8 bases, with 16 bases remaining between them. The CDR3 nucleotides are TGTGCCAGCAGGGTCGATCTGCGAGGGGGCTACACCTTC. This codes for CASRVDLRGGYTF. The full variable domain, rest sourced from reference TRBV2 and TRBJ1-2, is EPEVTQTPSHQVTQMGQEVILRCVPISNHLYFYWYRQILGQKVEFLVSFYNNEISEKSEIFDDQFSVERPDGSNFTLKIRSTKLEDSAMYFCASRVDLRGGYTFGSGTRLTVV.

The V gene is TRBV21-1, the J gene TRBJ1-5; the D call TRBD1 from the table was never checked on the DNA. TRBV21-1 is an annotated pseudogene. The CDR3 spans 21 residues. The CDR3 here is CASSKRAPLGQARFSNQPQHF. In DNA, the CDR3 is TGTGCCAGCAGCAAAAGGGCACCGCTTGGACAGGCCCGATTTAGCAATCAGCCCCAGCATTTT.

The chain has TRBV27 and TRBJ2-7, with 8 positions matching TRBD1. The J segment lost 5 bases and the V segment lost 8 bases, leaving 11 bases of the junction unmatched. This CDR3 contains 14 residues. Germline V gene lookup returns CDR1 MNHEY and CDR2 SMNVEV (reference sequence). DNA for the CDR3: TGTGCCAGCGCCCCCCACCCAGGGGGCAACGAGCAGTACGTC. Amino acid sequence: CASAPHPGGNEQYV.

The count of this clone is one. This rearrangement joins TRBV15 to TRBJ2-1; D remains ambiguous. V was shortened by 3 bases and J by 10 bases, with 13 bases between the two germline ends. Germline V CDR1 and CDR2: LNHNV, YYDKDF (reference sequence). This CDR3 contains 13 residues. The CDR3, as DNA: TGTGCCACCAGCAGCCGTTTTTTGACCGAGCAGTTCTTC. Its protein is CATSSRFLTEQFF.

The CDR3 loop is CASSAQETTEAFF. In DNA form, the CDR3 reads TGTGCCAGCAGTGCACAGGAGACCACTGAAGCTTTCTTT. The chain links TRBV6-4 to TRBJ1-1; a possible D gene is TRBD1 (5 bases). Germline V CDR1 and CDR2: MRHNA, SNTAGT. The CDR3 spans 13 residues. Trimming shortened V by 4 bases and J by 4 bases, and 10 bases separated the two germline ends.

V usage is TRBV4-1 and J usage is TRBJ1-2; perhaps TRBD1 as D (5 bases). Per germline, CDR1 MGHRA and CDR2 YSYEKL. The germline V and J ends were trimmed by 5 bases and 0 bases, with 7 bases remaining between them. The length of the CDR3 is 13 residues. In DNA, the CDR3 is TGCGCCAGCAGCAGGGACCCTAACTATGGCTACACCTTC. Amino acids: CASSRDPNYGYTF.

This rearrangement joins TRBV10-3 to TRBJ1-6; possible D gene TRBD1, 5 bases. The CDR3 runs to 16 residues. V was clipped by 2 bases and J by 6 bases, with 14 bases between them. Germline CDR1 is ENHRY and CDR2 is SYGVKD. In DNA form, the CDR3 reads TGTGCCATCAGTGAGCCCCGAGGGACCCTTAATTCACCCCTCCACTTT. It specifies CAISEPRGTLNSPLHF.

V and J are TRBV19 and TRBJ1-1, with 8 bases fitting TRBD1. Losses at the gene ends were 4 bases for V and 1 base for J; bases not matched to a gene: 5. This CDR3 comprises 15 residues. Germline V gene lookup returns CDR1 LNHDA and CDR2 SQIVND (reference sequence). For the CDR3, the DNA is TGTGCCAGTAGTACTCGGACAGGGAGGAACACTGAAGCTTTCTTT. Its translation: CASSTRTGRNTEAFF.

The genes are TRBV6-5 and TRBJ1-2; 8 bases are a match to TRBD1. The CDR3 runs 16 residues. Trimming at V came to 4 bases and at J to 6 bases, leaving 13 bases not matched to a gene. CDR1 is MNHEY and CDR2 is SVGAGI in the germline V gene. The CDR3 loop reads CASSWDRTTGFDGYTF. The CDR3 coding sequence is TGTGCCAGCAGTTGGGACAGGACCACAGGATTCGATGGCTACACCTTC.

The J gene is TRBJ2-1, the V gene TRBV6-1; 12 positions agree with TRBD2. In germline, CDR1 is MNHNS, CDR2 SASEGT. V trimming: 7 bases; J trimming: 6 bases; junction bases outside the gene matches: 4. The CDR3 is 14 residues long. Here the CDR3 reads CASTLAGGPNEQFF. The CDR3 bases are TGTGCCAGCACCCTAGCGGGGGGGCCCAATGAGCAGTTCTTC.

J is TRBJ1-1 and V is TRBV6-1; perhaps TRBD1 as D (5 bases). CDR1 and CDR2 from the germline V gene are MNHNS and SASEGT. V was cut by 4 bases and J by 1 base, with 16 bases left in between. This CDR3 region has 16 residues. CDR3 nucleotide sequence: TGTGCCAGCAGTGGAGTGCGGGGGGTGGCGAACACTGAAGCTTTCTTT. It codes for CASSGVRGVANTEAFF.

V is TRBV7-3 and J is TRBJ2-3; 7 bases are shared with TRBD2. The CDR3 consists of 14 residues. With V trimmed by 1 base and J by 4 bases, 2 bases remained unmatched. CDR1 SGHTA and CDR2 FQGTGA come from the germline V gene. The CDR3 region has the DNA TGTGCCAGCAGCTTAATTGGGGGGGCAGATACGCAGTATTTT. Translating it yields CASSLIGGADTQYF.

The chain uses TRBV2 and TRBJ2-2; 10 bases are a match to TRBD2. Germline lookup yields CDR1 SNHLY and CDR2 FYNNEI. V shed 5 bases, J shed 7 bases, and the junction held 4 bases outside the gene matches. The CDR3 sequence is 14 residues long. The CDR3 reads CASSLAGAGGELFF. The CDR3 DNA follows: TGTGCCAGCAGTCTAGCGGGGGCGGGCGGGGAGCTGTTTTTT.